In its sample, the clone carrying this T cell receptor beta chain was seen many times. Its antigen is unknown. Each CDR3 protein is one row after TCRdb ran MiXCR on the 5' RACE reads. The sample records nearly 40,000 distinct CDR3 sequences, approximately 19% being singletons. V lost 4 bases, J lost 6 bases, and 12 bases lay in between. Germline V gene data show CDR1 as MNHNY and CDR2 as SVGAGI (reference sequence). CDR3 length equals 14 residues. General study points: Tumor-infiltrating Treg TCR alpha and beta sequences overlapped most with tumor naive CD4+ T cells, then blood naive.

The V and J genes are TRBV6-6 and TRBJ2-2, with a weak D call TRBD1 (6 bases). Sample: naive CD4+ T cells sorted from a lymph node. Subset here: naive CD4+ T cells, CD4+CD45RA+CD25-. This TCR was recovered from a female donor with breast cancer. As DNA, the CDR3 is TGTGCCAGCAGTTTTCTACAGGGTCCCGGGGAGCTGTTTTTT. It yields the protein CASSFLQGPGELFF.